The 3 T cell receptor beta chains below all came from one sample that was sequenced in a study of shared clonotypes between healthy human individuals. The assay was immunoSEQ multiplex PCR, and TCRdb's table has in-frame clones only and misses some. The data contain 2 million to 3 million clones, 80% to 95% of them seen just once; the ten biggest clones take up roughly 0.36%. Sequenced material: naive CD4+ T cells from PBMCs. The subset is: CD45RA+ positively selected. The origin of the receptors is a man between 18 and 29 years old in good health. Some clones in this sample may be carry-over from other donors' samples.

The count of this clone is one. The same CDR3 can be traced to other DNA sequences in this sample. The chain has TRBV28 and TRBJ1-4; D remains unclear. CDR3 size: 12 residues. The V and J ends lost 2 bases and 5 bases respectively, with 3 bases between them. Germline V gene data show CDR1 as MDHEN and CDR2 as SYDVKM. CDR3 region: CASSLGNEKLFF. The DNA for the CDR3 is TGTGCCAGCAGTTTAGGGAATGAAAAACTGTTTTTT.

The gene calls are TRBV13 and TRBJ2-7, with TRBD2 identical over 10 bases. Germline V gene data show CDR1 as PRHDT and CDR2 as FYEKMQ (reference sequence). The CDR3 extends over 14 amino acids. V lost 0 bases, J lost 6 bases, and 2 bases stayed unmatched. The CDR3 spells CASSLGGLATEQYF. Written as DNA, the CDR3 is TGTGCCAGCAGCTTAGGGGGACTAGCGACCGAGCAGTACTTC.

The V gene is TRBV19, the J gene TRBJ1-2, with a possible D match to TRBD1 (6 bases). Germline V lookup: CDR1 LNHDA, CDR2 SQIVND (reference sequence). Trimming stripped 5 bases from V and 10 bases from J, with 17 bases between. The CDR3 runs 13 residues. The CDR3: CASSDQGRTTYTF. In nucleotides, the CDR3 is TGTGCCAGTAGTGACCAGGGGAGGACTACCTACACCTTC.